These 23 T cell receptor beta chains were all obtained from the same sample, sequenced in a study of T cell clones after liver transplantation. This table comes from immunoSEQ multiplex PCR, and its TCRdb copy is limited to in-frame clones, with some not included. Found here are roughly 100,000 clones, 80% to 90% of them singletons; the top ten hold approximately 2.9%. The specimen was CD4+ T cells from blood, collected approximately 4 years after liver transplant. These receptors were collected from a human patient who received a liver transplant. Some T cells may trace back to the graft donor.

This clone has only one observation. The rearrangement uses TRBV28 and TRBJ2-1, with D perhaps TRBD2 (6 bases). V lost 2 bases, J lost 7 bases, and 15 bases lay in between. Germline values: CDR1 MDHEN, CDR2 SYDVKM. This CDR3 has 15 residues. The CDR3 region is CASSLGGVISNEQFF. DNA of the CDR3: TGTGCCAGCAGTTTAGGCGGGGTAATTTCAAATGAGCAGTTCTTC.

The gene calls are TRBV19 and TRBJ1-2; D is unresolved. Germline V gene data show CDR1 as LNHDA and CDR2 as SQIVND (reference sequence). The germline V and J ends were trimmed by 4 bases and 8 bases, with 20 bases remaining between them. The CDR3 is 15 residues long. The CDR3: CASSTPPPVARGYTF. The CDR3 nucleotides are TGTGCCAGTAGTACCCCCCCTCCGGTGGCTAGAGGCTACACCTTC.

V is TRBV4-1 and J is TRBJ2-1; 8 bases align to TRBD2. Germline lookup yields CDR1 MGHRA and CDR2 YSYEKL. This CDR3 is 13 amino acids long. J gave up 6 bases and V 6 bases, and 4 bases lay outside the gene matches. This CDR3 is CASRGLVSNEQFF. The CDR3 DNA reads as TGCGCCAGCAGGGGACTAGTATCCAATGAGCAGTTCTTC.

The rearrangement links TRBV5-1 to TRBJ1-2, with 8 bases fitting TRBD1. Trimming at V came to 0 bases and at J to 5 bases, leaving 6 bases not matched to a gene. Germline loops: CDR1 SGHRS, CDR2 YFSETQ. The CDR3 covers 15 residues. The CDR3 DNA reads TGCGCCAGCAGCTTGGAAGGGACAGGAGTATATGGCTACACCTTC. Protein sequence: CASSLEGTGVYGYTF. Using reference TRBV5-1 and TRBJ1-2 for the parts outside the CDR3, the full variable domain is KAGVTQTPRYLIKTRGQQVTLSCSPISGHRSVSWYQQTPGQGLQFLFEYFSETQRNKGNFPGRFSGRQFSNSRSEMNVSTLELGDSALYLCASSLEGTGVYGYTFGSGTRLTVV.

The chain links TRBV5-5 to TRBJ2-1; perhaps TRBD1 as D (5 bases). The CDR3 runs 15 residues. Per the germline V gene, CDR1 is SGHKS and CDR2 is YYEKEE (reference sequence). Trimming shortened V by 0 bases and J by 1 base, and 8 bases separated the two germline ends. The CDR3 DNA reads TGTGCCAGCAGCTTGGGTTCAGGGTCCTACAATGAGCAGTTCTTC. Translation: CASSLGSGSYNEQFF.

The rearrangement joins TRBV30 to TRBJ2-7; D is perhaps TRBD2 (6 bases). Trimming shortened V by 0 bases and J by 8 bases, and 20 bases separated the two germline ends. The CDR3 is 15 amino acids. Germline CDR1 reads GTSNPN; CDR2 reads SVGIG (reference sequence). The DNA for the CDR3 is TGTGCCTGGAGTGTAGGAGGGGCAGTGGGGAAGAAGCAGTACTTC. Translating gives CAWSVGGAVGKKQYF.

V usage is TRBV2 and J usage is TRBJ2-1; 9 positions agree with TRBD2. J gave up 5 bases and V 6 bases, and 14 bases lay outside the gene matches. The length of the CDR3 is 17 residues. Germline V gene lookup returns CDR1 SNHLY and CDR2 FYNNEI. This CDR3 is CASRAGYKVAGDNEQFF. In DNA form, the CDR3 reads TGTGCCAGCAGGGCGGGGTACAAGGTAGCGGGAGACAATGAGCAGTTCTTC. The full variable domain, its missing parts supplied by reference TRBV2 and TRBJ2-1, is EPEVTQTPSHQVTQMGQEVILRCVPISNHLYFYWYRQILGQKVEFLVSFYNNEISEKSEIFDDQFSVERPDGSNFTLKIRSTKLEDSAMYFCASRAGYKVAGDNEQFFGPGTRLTVL.

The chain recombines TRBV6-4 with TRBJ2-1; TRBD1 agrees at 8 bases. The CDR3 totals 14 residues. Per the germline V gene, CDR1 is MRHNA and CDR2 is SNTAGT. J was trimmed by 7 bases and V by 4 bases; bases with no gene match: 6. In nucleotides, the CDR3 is TGTGCCAGCAGTGTGGCAGGGGGCAGGAATGAGCAGTTCTTC. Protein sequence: CASSVAGGRNEQFF.

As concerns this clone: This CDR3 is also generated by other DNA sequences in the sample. The CDR3 reads CASSPGRQETQYF. The CDR3 nucleotides read TGTGCCAGCTCACCCGGGCGGCAAGAGACCCAGTACTTC. The V call is TRBV18, the J call TRBJ2-5; D not certain. In germline, CDR1 is KGHSH, CDR2 LQKENI. This CDR3 has 13 residues. Trimming stripped 3 bases from V and 2 bases from J, with 7 bases between. The full variable domain, its missing parts supplied by reference TRBV18 and TRBJ2-5, is NAGVMQNPRHLVRRRGQEARLRCSPMKGHSHVYWYRQLPEEGLKFMVYLQKENIIDESGMPKERFSAEFPKEGPSILRIQQVVRGDSAAYFCASSPGRQETQYFGPGTRLLVL.

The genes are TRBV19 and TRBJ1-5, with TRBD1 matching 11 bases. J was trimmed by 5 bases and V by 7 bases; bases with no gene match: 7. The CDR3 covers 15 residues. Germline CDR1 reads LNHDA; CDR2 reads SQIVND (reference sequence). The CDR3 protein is CASKARGQGDQPQHF. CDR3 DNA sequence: TGTGCCAGTAAAGCAAGGGGACAGGGGGATCAGCCCCAGCATTTT.

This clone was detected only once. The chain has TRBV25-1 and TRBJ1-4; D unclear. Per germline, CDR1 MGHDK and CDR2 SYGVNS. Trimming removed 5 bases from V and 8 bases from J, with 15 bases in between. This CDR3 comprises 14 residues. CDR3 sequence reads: CASSRVTMGEKLFF. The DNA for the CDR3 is TGTGCCAGCAGTAGGGTCACTATGGGGGAAAAACTGTTTTTT. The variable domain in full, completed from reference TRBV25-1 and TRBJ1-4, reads EADIYQTPRYLVIGTGKKITLECSQTMGHDKMYWYQQDPGMELHLIHYSYGVNSTEKGDLSSESTVSRIRTEHFPLTLESARPSHTSQYLCASSRVTMGEKLFFGSGTQLSVL.

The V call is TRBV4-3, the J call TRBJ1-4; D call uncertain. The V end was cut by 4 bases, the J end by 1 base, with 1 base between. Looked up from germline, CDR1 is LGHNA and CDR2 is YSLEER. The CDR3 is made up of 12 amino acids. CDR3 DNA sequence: TGCGCCAGCAGCCGAACTAATGAAAAACTGTTTTTT. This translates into CASSRTNEKLFF.

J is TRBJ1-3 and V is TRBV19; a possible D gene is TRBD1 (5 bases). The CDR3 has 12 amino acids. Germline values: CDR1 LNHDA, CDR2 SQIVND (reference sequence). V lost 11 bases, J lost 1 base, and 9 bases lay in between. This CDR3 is CAHQGSGNTIYF. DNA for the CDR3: TGTGCCCACCAGGGATCTGGAAACACCATATATTTT.

The CDR3: CASSLSRGLTNVLTF. Written as DNA, the CDR3 is TGTGCCAGCAGTTTATCAAGGGGGCTGACCAACGTCCTGACTTTC. This chain connects TRBV28 to TRBJ2-6; 7 nucleotides match TRBD1. Germline V gives CDR1 MDHEN, CDR2 SYDVKM. J lost 8 bases, V lost 1 base, and 5 bases had no gene match. The CDR3 is 15 residues long. Drawing the rest from reference TRBV28 and TRBJ2-6, the complete variable domain is DVKVTQSSRYLVKRTGEKVFLECVQDMDHENMFWYRQDPGLGLRLIYFSYDVKMKEKGDIPEGYSVSREKKERFSLILESASTNQTSMYLCASSLSRGLTNVLTFGAGSRLTVL.

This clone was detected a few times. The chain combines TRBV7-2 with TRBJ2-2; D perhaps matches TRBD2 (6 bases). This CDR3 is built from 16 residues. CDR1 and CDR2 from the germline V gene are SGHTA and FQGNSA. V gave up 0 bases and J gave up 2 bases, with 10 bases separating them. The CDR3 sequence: CASSLAAGRNTGELFF. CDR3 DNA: TGTGCCAGCAGCTTAGCGGCGGGGCGAAACACCGGGGAGCTGTTTTTT.

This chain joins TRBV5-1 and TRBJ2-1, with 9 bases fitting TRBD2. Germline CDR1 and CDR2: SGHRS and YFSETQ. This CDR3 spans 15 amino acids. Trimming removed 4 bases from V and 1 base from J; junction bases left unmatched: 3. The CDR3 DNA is TGCGCCAGCAGCACGACTAGCGGTTCCTACAATGAGCAGTTCTTC. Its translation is CASSTTSGSYNEQFF. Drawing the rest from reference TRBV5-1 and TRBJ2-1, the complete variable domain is KAGVTQTPRYLIKTRGQQVTLSCSPISGHRSVSWYQQTPGQGLQFLFEYFSETQRNKGNFPGRFSGRQFSNSRSEMNVSTLELGDSALYLCASSTTSGSYNEQFFGPGTRLTVL.

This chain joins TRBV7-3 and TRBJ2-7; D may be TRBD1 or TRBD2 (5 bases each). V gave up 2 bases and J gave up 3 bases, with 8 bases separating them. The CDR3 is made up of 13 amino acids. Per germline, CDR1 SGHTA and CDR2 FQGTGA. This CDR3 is CASSLSGSYEQYF. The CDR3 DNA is TGTGCCAGCAGCTTATCAGGGAGCTACGAGCAGTACTTC. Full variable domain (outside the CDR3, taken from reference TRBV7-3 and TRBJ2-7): GAGVSQTPSNKVTEKGKYVELRCDPISGHTALYWYRQSLGQGPEFLIYFQGTGAADDSGLPNDRFFAVRPEGSVSTLKIQRTERGDSAVYLCASSLSGSYEQYFGPGTRLTVT.

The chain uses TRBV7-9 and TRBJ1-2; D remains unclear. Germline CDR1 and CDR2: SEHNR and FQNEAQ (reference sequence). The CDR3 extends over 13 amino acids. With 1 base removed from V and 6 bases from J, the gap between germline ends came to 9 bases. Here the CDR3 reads CASSLGTFDGYTF. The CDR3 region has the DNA TGTGCCAGCAGCTTAGGGACTTTTGATGGCTACACCTTC.

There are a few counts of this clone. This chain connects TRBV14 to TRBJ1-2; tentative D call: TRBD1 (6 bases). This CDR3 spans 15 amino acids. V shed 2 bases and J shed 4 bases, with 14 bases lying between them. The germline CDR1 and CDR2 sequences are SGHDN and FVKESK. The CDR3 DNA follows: TGTGCCAGCAGCCAAATCGCAGGGGAGGGCTATGGCTACACCTTC. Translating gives CASSQIAGEGYGYTF.

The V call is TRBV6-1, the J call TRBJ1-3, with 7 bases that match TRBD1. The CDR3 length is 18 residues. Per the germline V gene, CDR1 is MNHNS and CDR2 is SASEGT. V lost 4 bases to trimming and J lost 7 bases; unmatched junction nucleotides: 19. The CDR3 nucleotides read TGTGCCAGCAGTGCGTTTCTCCGGGACAGTGAGAGTCACAACACCATATATTTT. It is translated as CASSAFLRDSESHNTIYF.

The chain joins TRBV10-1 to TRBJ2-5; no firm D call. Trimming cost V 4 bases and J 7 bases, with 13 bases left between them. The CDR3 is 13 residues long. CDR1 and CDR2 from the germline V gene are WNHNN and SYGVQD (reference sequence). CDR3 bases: TGCGCCAGCAGTGTTGCTCCTGGCGGGACCCAGTACTTC. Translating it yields CASSVAPGGTQYF.

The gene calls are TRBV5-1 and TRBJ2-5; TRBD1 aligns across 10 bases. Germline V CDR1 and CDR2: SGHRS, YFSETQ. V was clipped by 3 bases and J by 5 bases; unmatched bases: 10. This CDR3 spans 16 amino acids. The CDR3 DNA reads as TGCGCCAGCAGCTCCTCCCGACAGGGGGCTGAGGAGACCCAGTACTTC. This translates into CASSSSRQGAEETQYF.

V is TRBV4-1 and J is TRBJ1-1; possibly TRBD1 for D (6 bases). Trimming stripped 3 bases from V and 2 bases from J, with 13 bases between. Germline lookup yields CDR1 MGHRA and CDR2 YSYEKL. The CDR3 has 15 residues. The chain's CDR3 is CASSHSGGFNTEAFF. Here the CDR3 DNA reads TGCGCCAGCAGCCACTCGGGGGGCTTTAACACTGAAGCTTTCTTT.